Below are 19 T cell receptor beta chains sequenced from a single sample in a study of T cells in Graves' hyperthyroidism and ophthalmopathy. Amplified regions were TCR beta CDR3 sequences from RNA transcripts. Using the HTBI primer set, a first-round RT-PCR was run on the TCR CDR3. TCRdb re-derived calls from the multiplex PCR reads in MiXCR, one entry per CDR3 protein. This table holds 640,000 or so distinct CDR3 sequences, over 12% found once. Sequences were obtained from blood. The source of these receptors is a woman aged 18-30 years with Graves' ophthalmopathy.

This clonotype was recorded at least ten times. One end of the junction is discordant with germline, which a read error may explain. The chain employs TRBV27 and TRBJ2-7; D perhaps matches TRBD2 (5 bases). The CDR3 is made up of 13 amino acids. Germline V gene lookup returns CDR1 MNHEY and CDR2 SMNVEV (reference sequence). The CDR3 loop reads CASSFGRDYEQYF. Here the CDR3 DNA reads TGCGCCAGCAGCTTTGGACGGGACTACGAGCAGTACTTC.

The J gene is TRBJ2-1, the V gene TRBV9; no clear D gene. CDR3 length: 15 residues. The V gene's germline CDR1 is SGDLS and CDR2 YYNGEE. Trimming stripped 3 bases from V and 0 bases from J, with 10 bases between. The CDR3: CASSGSRGSYNEQFF. The DNA for the CDR3 is TGTGCCAGCAGCGGATCTCGAGGCTCCTACAATGAGCAGTTCTTC.

The chain recombines TRBV6-1 with TRBJ2-1; the match to TRBD2 covers 10 bases. V was pared by 6 bases and J by 9 bases, with 14 bases of the junction left unmatched. The CDR3 loop spans 16 amino acids. CDR1 is MNHNS, CDR2 SASEGT, per germline. CDR3 sequence: CASSSEREGRMGEQFF. The CDR3 DNA sequence: TGTGCCAGCAGCTCTGAGCGGGAGGGCCGGATGGGTGAGCAGTTCTTC.

This clonotype was recorded many times. This chain joins TRBV4-1 and TRBJ1-1; the D is unclear. Germline V lookup: CDR1 MGHRA, CDR2 YSYEKL. Trimming cost V 4 bases and J 1 base, with 7 bases left between them. The CDR3 covers 13 residues. The CDR3: CASSPEANTEAFF. The CDR3 nucleotides read TGCGCCAGCAGCCCTGAGGCGAACACTGAAGCTTTCTTT.

J is TRBJ2-7 and V is TRBV7-9; 8 nucleotides agree with TRBD1. The germline V gene encodes CDR1 SEHNR and CDR2 FQNEAQ (reference sequence). This CDR3 has 14 residues. V was clipped by 5 bases and J by 5 bases; unmatched bases: 8. The CDR3 loop is CASSTRQGSHEQYF. The CDR3, as DNA: TGTGCCAGCAGCACTAGACAGGGGTCCCACGAGCAGTACTTC.

The genes are TRBV19 and TRBJ2-1; 8 nucleotides agree with TRBD2. Germline assignment: CDR1 LNHDA and CDR2 SQIVND (reference sequence). Losses at the gene ends were 5 bases for V and 5 bases for J; bases not matched to a gene: 8. The CDR3 extends over 15 amino acids. The CDR3 is CASSDRLAPNNEQFF. The DNA for the CDR3 is TGTGCCAGTAGTGATAGACTAGCGCCAAACAATGAGCAGTTCTTC.

As regards this clonotype: Possible read error: a much larger clone is one base away. The chain combines TRBV6-1 with TRBJ2-7; D possibly matches TRBD1 or TRBD2 (5 bases each). Deletions cut 6 bases from V and 4 bases from J, with 16 bases between. The CDR3 runs 14 residues. CDR1 is MNHNS, CDR2 SASEGT, per germline. CDR3 DNA: TGTGCCAGCAGAAACTGGGACCCTCATTACGAGCAGTACTTC. It yields the protein CASRNWDPHYEQYF.

The rearrangement links TRBV11-3 to TRBJ2-5; 14 bases are a match to TRBD2. CDR3 size: 19 residues. V lost 6 bases and J lost 1; bases outside the gene matches: 13. CDR1 is SGHNT and CDR2 is YENEEA in the germline V gene. As DNA, the CDR3 is TGTGCCAGCAGTTCTGGGGTAGGGACTAGCGGGAGCCCCCAAGAGACCCAGTACTTC. As protein: CASSSGVGTSGSPQETQYF. Drawing the rest from reference TRBV11-3 and TRBJ2-5, the complete variable domain is EAGVVQSPRYKIIEKKQPVAFWCNPISGHNTLYWYLQNLGQGPELLIRYENEEAVDDSQLPKDRFSAERLKGVDSTLKIQPAELGDSAVYLCASSSGVGTSGSPQETQYFGPGTRLLVL.

J is TRBJ2-6 and V is TRBV27; tentative D call: TRBD2 (6 bases). Trimming cost V 10 bases and J 4 bases, with 17 bases left between them. The CDR3 spans 15 residues. Germline V lookup: CDR1 MNHEY, CDR2 SMNVEV (reference sequence). In DNA form, the CDR3 reads TGTGCCACCAAAAGAGGCGGGGAAGGGGCCAACGTCCTGACTTTC. Its protein product is CATKRGGEGANVLTF.

The chain links TRBV20-1 to TRBJ1-3; 7 bases fit TRBD1. Germline CDR1 DFQATT, CDR2 SNEGSKA (reference sequence). The CDR3 has 18 amino acids. V was clipped by 1 base and J by 0 bases; unmatched bases: 12. CDR3 sequence: CSARGGTNRDSSGNTIYF. The CDR3 DNA follows: TGCAGTGCTAGAGGAGGGACTAACCGGGACAGCTCTGGAAACACCATATATTTT.

The V and J genes are TRBV30 and TRBJ1-3, with no clear D. The CDR3 loop spans 13 amino acids. V was trimmed by 5 bases and J by 0 bases, leaving 8 bases between them. CDR1 is GTSNPN, CDR2 SVGIG, per germline (reference sequence). CDR3 in amino acids: CAWSGGSGNTIYF. DNA of the CDR3: TGTGCCTGGTCCGGAGGCTCTGGAAACACCATATATTTT.

This clonotype was detected a few times. The V and J genes are TRBV7-9 and TRBJ2-1; D unclear. CDR3 length: 15 residues. Germline V gene data show CDR1 as SEHNR and CDR2 as FQNEAQ (reference sequence). V gave up 4 bases and J gave up 10 bases, with 20 bases separating them. The CDR3 DNA is TGTGCCAGCAGCTCCCCCGCGTTGGGATTTGTCGAGCAGTTCTTC. Protein: CASSSPALGFVEQFF.

This clonotype has at least ten counts. V gene TRBV7-2 combines with J gene TRBJ2-7; TRBD1 matches at 8 bases. CDR1 is SGHTA and CDR2 is FQGNSA in the germline V gene. After removal of 6 bases from V and 4 bases from J, the junction contained 11 bases not matched to a gene. This CDR3 is 15 amino acids long. The CDR3 loop reads CASSFTSGGAYEQYF. The CDR3 coding sequence is TGTGCCAGCAGTTTTACCTCAGGGGGCGCTTACGAGCAGTACTTC.

This clonotype came up many times. The chain is built from TRBV6-1 and TRBJ2-1; 10 bases map to TRBD2. Germline V gene data show CDR1 as MNHNS and CDR2 as SASEGT. The trim removed 5 bases at V and 2 bases at J, leaving 3 bases unmatched. This CDR3 region has 15 residues. CDR3 bases: TGTGCCAGCAGTAGCGGGAGGGCCCCCTACAATGAGCAGTTCTTC. It codes for CASSSGRAPYNEQFF.

This clonotype came up many times. This sequence joins TRBV28 and TRBJ1-3; the match to TRBD1 covers 7 bases. CDR1 MDHEN and CDR2 SYDVKM come from the germline V gene. Trimming removed 6 bases from V and 0 bases from J; junction bases left unmatched: 8. The CDR3 has 16 residues. CDR3 loop: CASSPTGAHSGNTIYF. The CDR3 DNA follows: TGTGCCAGCAGCCCAACAGGGGCCCACTCTGGAAACACCATATATTTT.

The chain joins TRBV10-3 to TRBJ2-1; 13 bases are a match to TRBD2. Germline V gives CDR1 ENHRY, CDR2 SYGVKD. The CDR3 consists of 17 residues. V dropped 4 bases and J dropped 4; count of bases not matched to a gene: 7. The CDR3 here is CAISGGTSGAPYNEQFF. DNA for the CDR3: TGTGCCATCAGTGGCGGGACTAGCGGGGCCCCTTACAATGAGCAGTTCTTC.

This clonotype was seen repeatedly, ten times or more. The chain is built from TRBV27 and TRBJ2-5, with D hard to call. CDR1 is MNHEY, CDR2 SMNVEV, per germline (reference sequence). With 6 bases removed from V and 3 bases from J, the gap between germline ends came to 11 bases. The CDR3 length is 13 residues. The CDR3 nucleotides read TGTGCCAGCAGAGACGGGTCGGAAGAGACCCAGTACTTC. It encodes CASRDGSEETQYF.

The chain joins TRBV2 to TRBJ2-3; 12 positions match TRBD2. Germline trimming cut 5 bases from V and 5 bases from J; bases unmatched to any gene: 8. The germline CDR1 and CDR2 sequences are SNHLY and FYNNEI. This CDR3 region has 16 residues. Here the CDR3 reads CASSPGLAGRGDTQYF. The CDR3 region has the DNA TGTGCCAGCAGTCCAGGACTAGCGGGACGTGGAGATACGCAGTATTTT.

The chain links TRBV20-1 to TRBJ2-2; a weak D match, TRBD1 (5 bases). Germline-derived CDR1 and CDR2 are DFQATT and SNEGSKA (reference sequence). V gave up 6 bases and J gave up 4 bases, with 12 bases separating them. This CDR3 region has 13 residues. The DNA of the CDR3 is TGCAGTGCCACTGAGACAGCCACCGGGGAGCTGTTTTTT. Protein: CSATETATGELFF.